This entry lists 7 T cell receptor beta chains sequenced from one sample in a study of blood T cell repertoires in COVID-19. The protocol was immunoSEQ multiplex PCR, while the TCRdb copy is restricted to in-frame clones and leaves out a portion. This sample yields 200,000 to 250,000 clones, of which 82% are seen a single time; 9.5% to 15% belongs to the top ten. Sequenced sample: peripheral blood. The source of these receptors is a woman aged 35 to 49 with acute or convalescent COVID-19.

The CDR3 protein is CSARGPSGYTF. The CDR3 region has the DNA TGCAGTGCTAGGGGGCCCAGCGGCTACACCTTC. V usage is TRBV20-1 and J usage is TRBJ1-2, with D possibly matching TRBD1 (5 bases). The CDR3 is 11 amino acids. Between the trimmed V and J ends, which lost 3 bases and 8 bases, there was a span of 10 bases. Germline V lookup: CDR1 DFQATT, CDR2 SNEGSKA (reference sequence).

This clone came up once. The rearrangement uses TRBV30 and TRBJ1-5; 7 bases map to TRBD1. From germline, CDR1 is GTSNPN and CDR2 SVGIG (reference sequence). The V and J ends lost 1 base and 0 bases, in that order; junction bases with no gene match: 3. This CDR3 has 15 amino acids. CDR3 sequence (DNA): TGTGCCTGGAGTGGAGGGGGCCATAGCAATCAGCCCCAGCATTTT. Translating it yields CAWSGGGHSNQPQHF.

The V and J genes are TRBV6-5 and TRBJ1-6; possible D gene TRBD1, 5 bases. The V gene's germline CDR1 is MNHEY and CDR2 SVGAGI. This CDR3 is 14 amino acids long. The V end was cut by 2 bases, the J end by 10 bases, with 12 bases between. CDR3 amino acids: CASSYVGVESPLHF. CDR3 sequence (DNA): TGTGCCAGCAGTTACGTAGGGGTAGAGTCACCCCTCCACTTT.

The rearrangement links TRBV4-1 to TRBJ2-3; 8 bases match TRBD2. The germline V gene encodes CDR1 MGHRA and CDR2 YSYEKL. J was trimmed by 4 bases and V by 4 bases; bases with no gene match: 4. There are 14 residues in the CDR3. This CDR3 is CASSPGGGSDTQYF. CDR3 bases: TGCGCCAGCAGCCCCGGGGGGGGCTCAGATACGCAGTATTTT.

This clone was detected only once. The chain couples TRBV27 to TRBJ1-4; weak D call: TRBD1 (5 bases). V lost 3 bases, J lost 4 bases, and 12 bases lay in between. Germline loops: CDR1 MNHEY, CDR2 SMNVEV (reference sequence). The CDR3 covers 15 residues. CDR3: CASSFQGSFNEKLFF. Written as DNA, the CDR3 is TGTGCCAGCAGTTTTCAGGGCAGCTTTAATGAAAAACTGTTTTTT.

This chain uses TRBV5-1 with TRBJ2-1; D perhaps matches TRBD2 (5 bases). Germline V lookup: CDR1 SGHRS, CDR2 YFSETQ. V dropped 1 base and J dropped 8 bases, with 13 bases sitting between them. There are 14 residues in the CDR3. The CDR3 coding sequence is TGCGCCAGCAGCTTGAGGGTCCAGGAGGATGAGCAGTTCTTC. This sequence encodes CASSLRVQEDEQFF.

The CDR3 DNA reads as TGCGCCAGCAGCTTAGGACTAGCGGGGACTAATGAGCAGTTCTTC. Its protein is CASSLGLAGTNEQFF. The V and J genes are TRBV5-1 and TRBJ2-1, with 12 positions matching TRBD2. This CDR3 has 15 amino acids. V trimming: 2 bases; J trimming: 7 bases; junction bases outside the gene matches: 4. The germline gives CDR1 SGHRS, CDR2 YFSETQ.